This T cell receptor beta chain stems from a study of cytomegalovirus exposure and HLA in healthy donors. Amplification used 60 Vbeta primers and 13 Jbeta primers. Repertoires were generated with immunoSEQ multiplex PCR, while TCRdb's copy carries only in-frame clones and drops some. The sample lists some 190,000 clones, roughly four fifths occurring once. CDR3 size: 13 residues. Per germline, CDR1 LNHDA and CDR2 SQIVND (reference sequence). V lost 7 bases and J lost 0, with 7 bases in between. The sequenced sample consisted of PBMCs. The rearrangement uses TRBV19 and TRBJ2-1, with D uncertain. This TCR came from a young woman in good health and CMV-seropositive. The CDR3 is CASKKSSYNEQFF. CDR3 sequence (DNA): TGTGCCAGTAAGAAGAGCTCCTACAATGAGCAGTTCTTC.